The 2 T cell receptor beta chains listed next were all sequenced from one sample in a study of T cells in Graves' hyperthyroidism and ophthalmopathy. RNA transcripts yielded amplified TCR beta CDR3 regions. With the HTBI primer set, the TCR CDR3 went through a first round of RT-PCR. One entry per CDR3 protein results from TCRdb running MiXCR on the multiplex PCR reads. The sample contains around 390,000 distinct CDR3 sequences, more than 14% of which appear only once. What was sequenced was blood. These TCRs come from a woman younger than 45 with Graves' ophthalmopathy.

V is TRBV14 and J is TRBJ2-1, with TRBD2 matching over 8 bases. V shed 4 bases and J 5 bases; nucleotides not matched to a gene: 7. CDR3 length: 15 amino acids. The germline V gene has CDR1 SGHDN and CDR2 FVKESK. This chain's CDR3 is CASSPRGGQNNEQFF. DNA of the CDR3: TGTGCCAGCAGCCCACGGGGGGGCCAAAACAATGAGCAGTTCTTC.

This rearrangement joins TRBV10-2 to TRBJ1-4; D gene unclear. This CDR3 is built from 12 residues. V was trimmed by 2 bases and J by 8 bases, leaving 6 bases between them. CDR1 is WSHSY, CDR2 SAAADI, per germline. CDR3 DNA sequence: TGCGCCAGCAGTGAGCGATTCGAAAAACTGTTTTTT. This sequence encodes CASSERFEKLFF.